Listed below are T cell receptor beta chains from one sample, sequenced in a study of CD8 T cells in Susac syndrome. TCRdb ran MiXCR on the immunoSEQ multiplex PCR reads and lists one entry per CDR3 protein. Here the sample spans 200,000 to 300,000 distinct CDR3 sequences, about 96% being singletons. Specimen: CD4+ T cells from PBMCs. These receptor sequences come from a human donor with Susac syndrome. Both conserved end residues are part of each CDR3. D genes are given only for firm matches. Clone size is not always given. Where it is, it says once, few, many or a class for expanded clones.

. TRBJ2-2 . TRBV9 13 TGTGCCAGCACCTCCAATAACGCCGGGGAGCTGTTTTTT CASTSNNAGELFF
. TRBJ1-1 . TRBV6-5 11 TGTGCCAGCATTAGGAACACTGAAGCTTTCTTT CASIRNTEAFF
. TRBJ2-2 TRBD2 TRBV6-5 15 TGTGCCAGCACCGGACTAGCGATGAACACCGGGGAGCTGTTTTTT CASTGLAMNTGELFF
few TRBJ1-5 . TRBV27 12 TGTGCCAGCAGTTTCCCTAATCAGCCCCAGCATTTT CASSFPNQPQHF
. TRBJ2-5 TRBD1 TRBV24-1 16 TGTGCCACCAGTGATCCCCGGACAGGGCGTGTGGAGACCCAGTACTTC CATSDPRTGRVETQYF
. TRBJ2-2 . TRBV12-3/TRBV12-4 15 TGTGCCAGCAGTCCCGGTCACGGGGGCACCGGGGAGCTGTTTTTT CASSPGHGGTGELFF
. TRBJ2-1 . TRBV4-2 15 TGTGCCAGCAGCCCCCGTTTAGCAGGGTACAATGAGCAGTTCTTC CASSPRLAGYNEQFF
. TRBJ2-5 TRBD2 TRBV5-6 13 TGTGCCAGCAGTTGGACTAGGCAAGAGACCCAGTACTTC CASSWTRQETQYF
. TRBJ2-4 . TRBV2 11 TGTGCCAGCAGTGATCGAAACATTCAGTACTTC CASSDRNIQYF
. TRBJ2-6 . TRBV28 15 TGTGCCAGCAGTTTTTCGGTTTCGGGGGCCAACGTCCTGACTTTC CASSFSVSGANVLTF
. TRBJ1-5 . TRBV28 14 TGTGCCAGCCAGAAGTGGCGGCTCAATCAGCCCCAGCATTTT CASQKWRLNQPQHF
. TRBJ1-5 TRBD1 TRBV30 16 TGTGCCTGGAGTGACCCCAGGGGACAGACTAATCAGCCCCAGCATTTT CAWSDPRGQTNQPQHF
. TRBJ1-2 . TRBV7-9 14 TGTGCCAGCAGCGTAACTCCCTCATCGTCTGGCTACACCTTC CASSVTPSSSGYTF
. TRBJ2-3 TRBD2 TRBV20-1 14 TGCAGTGCTAGGGCGGGAGGGCCTAAAGATACGCAGTATTTT CSARAGGPKDTQYF
. TRBJ1-1 . TRBV27 11 TGTGCCAGCAGAAAGGACACTGAAGCTTTCTTT CASRKDTEAFF
once TRBJ2-5 . TRBV28 12 TGTGCCAGCGGATCCCGACTAGAGACCCAGTACTTC CASGSRLETQYF
. TRBJ2-2 TRBD2 TRBV9 15 TGTGCCAGCACCCGAAGCGGGGTTAACACCGGGGAGCTGTTTTTT CASTRSGVNTGELFF
. TRBJ1-5 . TRBV29-1 15 TGCAGCGTTGTAAACTGTGAGGACCCCTATCAGCCCCAGCATTTT CSVVNCEDPYQPQHF
once TRBJ2-5 . TRBV27 12 TGTGCCAGCGGGTGGCGTTGGGAGACCCAGTACTTC CASGWRWETQYF
. TRBJ2-7 . TRBV28 13 TGTGCCAGCAGTTTCCCTTTTCAGGCCGAGCAGTACTTC CASSFPFQAEQYF
once TRBJ2-7 . TRBV11-2 16 TGTGCCAGCAGCTCTGAGCGGTCAAGAACCCTCTACGAGCAGTACTTC CASSSERSRTLYEQYF
once TRBJ1-2 . TRBV24-1 13 TGTGCCACCAGTCGGGACCGCAACTATGGCTACACCTTC CATSRDRNYGYTF
. TRBJ2-7 TRBD2 TRBV29-1 13 TGCAGCGTTGACCCGGGGGGCTCCTACGAGCAGTACTTC CSVDPGGSYEQYF
. TRBJ2-1 . TRBV2 11 TGTGCCAGCAGCCCCGAGGATGAGCAGTTCTTC CASSPEDEQFF
. TRBJ2-3 TRBD1 TRBV18 15 TGTGCCAGCTCACCGACAGGGGCGAGGACAGATACGCAGTATTTT CASSPTGARTDTQYF
many TRBJ2-5 . TRBV18 12 TGTGCCAGCAGCCCCCCCGGGGAGACCCAGTACTTC CASSPPGETQYF
. TRBJ2-7 . TRBV5-6 14 TGTGCCAGCAGGTCGCTGGGGGCGAGCTACGAGCAGTACTTC CASRSLGASYEQYF
. TRBJ1-1 . TRBV9 15 TGTGCCAGCAGCGTAGATCCGGTCATGAACACTGAAGCTTTCTTT CASSVDPVMNTEAFF
once TRBJ2-2 . TRBV7-3 15 TGTGCCACCTCGGGGGCTAGCCGCAACACCGGGGAGCTGTTTTTT CATSGASRNTGELFF
. TRBJ2-1 . TRBV7-3 14 TGTGCCAGCAGCGCCGCCAGGGGGGAACGACGGCAGTTCTTC CASSAARGERRQFF
. TRBJ1-1 . TRBV20-1 14 TGCAGTGCTACGGAAGGCAGAACGAACACTGAAGCTTTCTTT CSATEGRTNTEAFF